These 8 T cell receptor beta chains were all obtained from the same sample, sequenced in a study of blood T cell repertoires in COVID-19. Sequencing was performed with immunoSEQ multiplex PCR; in TCRdb, only in-frame clones are kept and a portion is missing. The sample lists about 210,000 clones; 70% to 90% were seen once. Sequenced material: peripheral blood. The receptors were gathered from a woman between 45 and 60 years old with active or convalescent COVID-19.

V and J are TRBV30 and TRBJ1-5, with D maybe TRBD1 (6 bases). The germline V gene has CDR1 GTSNPN and CDR2 SVGIG (reference sequence). This CDR3 contains 13 residues. V was shortened by 2 bases and J by 7 bases, with 12 bases between the two germline ends. CDR3 loop: CAWSLKGDQPQHF. CDR3 nucleotides: TGTGCCTGGAGTTTGAAGGGGGACCAGCCCCAGCATTTT.

V gene TRBV1 combines with J gene TRBJ2-7; the DNA was not used to check the table's D call, TRBD2. TRBV1 represents a pseudogene. This CDR3 comprises 19 residues. CDR3 in amino acids: CTSRTRVLRPLLASEEQYF. CDR3 nucleotides: TGCACCTCTCGGACTAGAGTGCTTCGACCCCTACTTGCAAGCGAGGAGCAGTACTTC.

On this clone itself: Other DNA sequences in this specimen translate into the identical CDR3. The chain couples TRBV5-1 to TRBJ2-1, with 10 bases identical to TRBD2. V was clipped by 2 bases and J by 8 bases; unmatched bases: 7. The CDR3 is 15 amino acids. Germline CDR1 and CDR2: SGHRS and YFSETQ. CDR3 DNA: TGCGCCAGCAGCTTTCTAGCGGGGGTCTCCGATGAGCAGTTCTTC. This translates into CASSFLAGVSDEQFF.

This clone appeared once. This chain connects TRBV6-1 to TRBJ2-5; 10 bases map to TRBD1. J was trimmed by 5 bases and V by 2 bases; bases with no gene match: 8. Looked up from germline, CDR1 is MNHNS and CDR2 is SASEGT. The CDR3 extends over 16 amino acids. CDR3 coding DNA: TGTGCCAGCAGTGAATACGGGACAGGGGCGCGGGAGACCCAGTACTTC. The encoded protein is CASSEYGTGARETQYF.

J is TRBJ2-3 and V is TRBV9; TRBD2 agrees at 8 bases. The CDR3 is 15 amino acids. V lost 1 base and J lost 4; bases outside the gene matches: 5. Germline values: CDR1 SGDLS, CDR2 YYNGEE. As DNA, the CDR3 is TGTGCCAGCAGCGTAATACAAGCGGGGGCAGATACGCAGTATTTT. This codes for CASSVIQAGADTQYF.

This clone was observed a single time. This chain links TRBV6-6 with TRBJ2-7; 8 bases agree with TRBD2. The CDR3 has 14 amino acids. The germline V gene has CDR1 MNHNY and CDR2 SVGAGI (reference sequence). Trimming cost V 2 bases and J 4 bases; bases outside gene matches: 4. CDR3 protein: CASSYRSSGYEQYF. In nucleotides, the CDR3 is TGTGCCAGCAGTTACCGGTCTAGCGGGTACGAGCAGTACTTC.

The V call is TRBV6-1, the J call TRBJ1-6, with a possible D match to TRBD1 (5 bases). There are 15 residues in the CDR3. In germline, CDR1 is MNHNS, CDR2 SASEGT. V shed 3 bases and J shed 6 bases, with 12 bases lying between them. CDR3 coding DNA: TGTGCCAGCAGTGAGACCGGGCAGGGTAATTCACCCCTCCACTTT. This gives the protein CASSETGQGNSPLHF.

This clone was seen once. This chain uses TRBV28 with TRBJ2-1; TRBD2 matches 10 bases. V was pared by 7 bases and J by 3 bases, with 0 bases of the junction left unmatched. The CDR3 is 13 amino acids. CDR1 and CDR2 (germline): MDHEN, SYDVKM. The CDR3 here is CASTSGSYNEQFF. The CDR3 DNA follows: TGTGCCAGCACTAGCGGGAGCTACAATGAGCAGTTCTTC.